The subject of this entry is one T cell receptor beta chain. Its antigen remains unknown. The data belong to a study of cytomegalovirus exposure and HLA in healthy donors. Study observations and caveats: Most TCR sequences were rare, but some public TCRs occurred in many donors. Testing in vitro showed three CMV-associated chains specific for CMV antigens.

V was cut by 0 bases and J by 4 bases, with 14 bases left in between. The germline CDR1 and CDR2 sequences are SGDLS and YYNGEE. The CDR3 runs 15 residues. TCRdb's table, derived via immunoSEQ multiplex PCR, lists solely in-frame clones and lacks some. The top ten hold around 3.1% of the sample, which has about 260,000 clones, roughly 91% seen once. This chain connects TRBV9 to TRBJ2-7; possibly TRBD1 for D (6 bases). The sequenced sample consisted of PBMCs. This sequence was found in a woman in her thirties in good health and CMV-seronegative. The CDR3 nucleotides read TGTGCCAGCAGCGTAGCTCCAGGGGAAATTTACGAGCAGTACTTC. Protein product: CASSVAPGEIYEQYF.